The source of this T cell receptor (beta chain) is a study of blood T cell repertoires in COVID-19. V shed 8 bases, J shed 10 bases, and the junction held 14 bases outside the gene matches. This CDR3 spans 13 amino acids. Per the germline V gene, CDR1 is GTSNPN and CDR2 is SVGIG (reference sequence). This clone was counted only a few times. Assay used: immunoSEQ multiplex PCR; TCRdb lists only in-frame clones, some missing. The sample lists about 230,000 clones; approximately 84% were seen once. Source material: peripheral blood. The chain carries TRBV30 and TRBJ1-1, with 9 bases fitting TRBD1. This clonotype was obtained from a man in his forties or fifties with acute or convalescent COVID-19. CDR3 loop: CAQTGGRGRGAFF. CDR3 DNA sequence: TGTGCCCAAACAGGGGGCCGGGGAAGGGGAGCTTTCTTT. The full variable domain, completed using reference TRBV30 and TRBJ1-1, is SQTIHQWPATLVQPVGSPLSLECTVEGTSNPNLYWYRQAAGRGLQLLFYSVGIGQISSEVPQNLSASRPQDRQFILSSKKLLLSDSGFYLCAQTGGRGRGAFFGQGTRLTVV.